Sequencing of this T cell receptor beta chain was carried out in a study of T cell responses to AZD1222 COVID-19 vaccine. Findings and limits, study-wide: Donors were largely white British and mainly female; clonal diversity was possibly underestimated. Breadth and depth of Spike-specific TCRs rose after two AZD1222 doses. Within unmutated variant regions lay the reported targets of nearly half of spike-specific TCRs. At baseline, just 6 or 7 AZD1222 recipients tested seropositive.

A word on this clone: Its target is unknown.

The CDR3 runs 15 residues. The trim removed 4 bases at V and 6 bases at J, leaving 9 bases unmatched. Per the germline V gene, CDR1 is LGHNA and CDR2 is YNFKEQ. The repertoire was sequenced with immunoSEQ multiplex PCR; TCRdb's copy has only in-frame clones and lacks some. The table shows about 120,000 clones, with 80% to 90% occurring only once. Sequences were derived from peripheral blood, sampled on day 0 of MenACWY control vaccination. The sequence derives from an adult in good health. This chain joins TRBV4-2 and TRBJ1-5; 7 positions agree with TRBD1. In DNA, the CDR3 is TGTGCCAGCAGCCTCCTCTTAGGGGGCCTTCAGCCCCAGCATTTT. This translates into CASSLLLGGLQPQHF.